This TCR beta chain stems from a study of blood T cells in healthy people across ages. Through a sample-barcoded 5' primer and a J-beta primer mix, a second PCR was run for 7 to 11 cycles. TCRdb re-called the 5' RACE reads through MiXCR, storing one row per CDR3 protein. The data contain hundreds of thousands of distinct CDR3 sequences, 45% to 60% of them singletons. The CDR3 loop spans 13 amino acids. From germline, CDR1 is DFQATT and CDR2 SNEGSKA (reference sequence). V was cut by 6 bases and J by 7 bases, with 15 bases left in between. With respect to this clonotype: Antigen specificity is unknown.

General study findings and limits: Measured against age, TCR beta diversity per million T cells decreased in a roughly linear manner. In the absence of known donor CMV status, changes in expanded clonotypes were possibly confounded. TCR beta diversity tracked closely with naive T cell percentage.

Sequencing input: blood. This chain joins TRBV20-1 and TRBJ1-4; weak D call: TRBD1 (6 bases). The receptor was isolated from a woman aged 80 or over in good health. The CDR3 nucleotides read TGCAGTGCGCCAACAGGGTGGGGTGAAAAACTGTTTTTT. This sequence encodes CSAPTGWGEKLFF.